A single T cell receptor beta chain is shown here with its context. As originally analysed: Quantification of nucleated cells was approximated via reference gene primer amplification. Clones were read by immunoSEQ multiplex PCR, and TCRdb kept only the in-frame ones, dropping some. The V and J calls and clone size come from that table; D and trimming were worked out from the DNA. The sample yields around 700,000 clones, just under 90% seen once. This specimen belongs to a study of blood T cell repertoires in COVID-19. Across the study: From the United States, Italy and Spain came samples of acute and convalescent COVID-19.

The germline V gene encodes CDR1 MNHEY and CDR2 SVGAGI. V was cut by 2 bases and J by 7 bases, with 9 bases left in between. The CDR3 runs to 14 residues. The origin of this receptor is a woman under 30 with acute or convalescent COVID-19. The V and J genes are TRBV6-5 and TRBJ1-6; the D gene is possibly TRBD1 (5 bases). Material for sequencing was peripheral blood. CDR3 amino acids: CASSYREGNSPLHF. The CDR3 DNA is TGTGCCAGCAGTTACCGGGAGGGGAATTCACCCCTCCACTTT.